The clone carrying this T cell receptor (beta chain) was seen a handful of times. Its antigen is currently unknown. This specimen comes from a study of T-cell memory formation after mild COVID-19. The wider study: TCR clustering was largely donor specific. Study-level points and caveats: Memory sampled before infection contained some responding clones, suggesting cross-reactive memory joined.

Looked up from germline, CDR1 is SQVTM and CDR2 is ANQGSEA. The CDR3 is made up of 13 amino acids. With 4 bases removed from V and 5 bases from J, the gap between germline ends came to 13 bases. TCRdb recomputed calls from the 5' RACE reads with MiXCR, one row per CDR3 protein. This table holds approximately 580,000 distinct CDR3 sequences, about a fifth found once. The sequenced material came from PBMCs or a T cell subset sorted from them (not recorded which). The source is an adult woman who had mild COVID-19 (a few samples of this study predate the infection). Cell type and time point are not known. The chain is built from TRBV29-1 and TRBJ2-3; tentative D call: TRBD2 (5 bases). CDR3 nucleotides: TGCAGCGTTGTCTTGCCGGCGGGAGATACGCAGTATTTT. Translating gives CSVVLPAGDTQYF.